This TCR beta chain was recorded in a study of blood T cell repertoires in COVID-19. Study-level information: Acute and convalescent COVID-19 samples came from the United States, Italy and Spain. T cells, B-cell-depleted T cells, or PBMCs provided the cDNA or gDNA that served as material.

Measured with immunoSEQ multiplex PCR; TCRdb has only the in-frame clones, and not every one. Among around 9,200 clones, roughly nine tenths were seen once, and the ten largest hold roughly 9.7%. The germline V gene has CDR1 MGHRA and CDR2 YSYEKL. The CDR3 runs to 14 residues. Trimming cost V 2 bases and J 0 bases, with 7 bases left between them. The clonotype comes from a man in his fifties or sixties with acute or convalescent COVID-19. What was sequenced was peripheral blood. The chain carries TRBV4-1 and TRBJ1-2; D is unclear. CDR3 nucleotides: TGCGCCAGCAGCCAACGCGGCTCTAACTATGGCTACACCTTC. It encodes CASSQRGSNYGYTF.